Sequencing of this T cell receptor (beta chain) was carried out in a study of T cells in Graves' hyperthyroidism and ophthalmopathy. Regions amplified from RNA transcripts were the TCR beta CDR3 regions. An initial round of RT-PCR targeting the TCR CDR3 relied on the HTBI primer set. Via MiXCR, TCRdb re-called the multiplex PCR reads, giving one row per CDR3 protein. The sample has about 98,000 distinct CDR3 sequences, approximately 40% seen once; the top ten hold roughly 10%. V lost 5 bases, J lost 5 bases, and 15 bases lay in between. The length of the CDR3 is 15 residues. In germline, CDR1 is SGHAT, CDR2 FQNNGV.

This clonotype originated in a woman between 25 and 40 years old with Graves' hyperthyroidism. Sequenced input: peripheral blood or thyroid tissue (not recorded which). The gene calls are TRBV11-2 and TRBJ1-4; D gene ambiguous. The CDR3 protein is CASSRIAGDNEKLFF. For the CDR3, the DNA is TGTGCCAGCAGCCGAATAGCGGGAGACAATGAAAAACTGTTTTTT.